The entry that follows covers one T cell receptor (beta chain) sequence. CDR1 is LGHNA, CDR2 YSLEER, per germline. With V trimmed by 0 bases and J by 4 bases, 8 bases remained unmatched. This CDR3 comprises 17 residues. This specimen belongs to a study of blood T cell repertoires in COVID-19. Repertoires were generated with immunoSEQ multiplex PCR, while TCRdb's copy carries only in-frame clones and drops some. The sample consists of about 60,000 clones, approximately 79% of them appearing once. The sequence came from a man in his fifties or sixties with acute or convalescent COVID-19. Sample: peripheral blood. The chain uses TRBV4-3 and TRBJ2-2, with 7 bases lining up with TRBD1. CDR3 residues: CASSQDFDRVSTGELFF. CDR3 nucleotide sequence: TGCGCCAGCAGCCAAGATTTCGACAGGGTATCCACCGGGGAGCTGTTTTTT.